The clone carrying this T cell receptor beta chain was seen repeatedly, ten times or more. The antigen remains undetermined. Construction of the TCRbeta library involved unique molecular identifiers. TCRdb re-called the PCR reads with MiXCR, one entry per CDR3 protein. The sample shows about 97,000 distinct CDR3 sequences, 7.5% to 9% of them seen only once. These data originate in a study of T-cell reconstitution after alpha-beta-depleted transplantation in children. Whole-study results and caveats: High day-60 TCRbeta diversity in some patients came from surviving recipient T cells and thymic progenitors. From newly produced T cells came most of the T-cell counts and diversity one year after transplant. Several hundred graft clones that had expanded were reportedly the source of alpha-beta T cells about two months after transplant.

Germline loops: CDR1 SGHRS, CDR2 YFSETQ. CDR3 length: 15 residues. Germline trimming cut 5 bases from V and 2 bases from J; bases unmatched to any gene: 1. This sequence joins TRBV5-1 and TRBJ2-3, with TRBD2 identical over 14 bases. Sequenced here: PBMCs, sampled before TCRalphabeta/CD19-depleted stem cell transplant. The clonotype originates from a boy between 2 and 10 years old with acute lymphoblastic leukemia, due to receive a stem cell transplant. The DNA for the CDR3 is TGCGCCAGCAGGACTAGCGGGGGGGCCACAGATACGCAGTATTTT. This gives the protein CASRTSGGATDTQYF.